One T cell receptor (beta chain) is described in this entry. The data belong to a study of monozygotic twins with inflammatory bowel disease. Following a re-call of the 5' RACE reads, TCRdb has one entry per CDR3 protein and lacks DNA. Its listing shows nearly 450,000 distinct CDR3 sequences. This CDR3 contains 12 residues. Germline-derived CDR1 and CDR2 are MDHEN and SYDVKM. Sample: blood. The clonotype originates from a human donor with ulcerative colitis or Crohn's disease, or a healthy co-twin of an affected twin (not recorded which). This sequence joins TRBV28 and TRBJ2-7; lacking DNA, the TRBD2 call made by TCRdb goes unchecked. The CDR3 is CASSFSPYEQYF.